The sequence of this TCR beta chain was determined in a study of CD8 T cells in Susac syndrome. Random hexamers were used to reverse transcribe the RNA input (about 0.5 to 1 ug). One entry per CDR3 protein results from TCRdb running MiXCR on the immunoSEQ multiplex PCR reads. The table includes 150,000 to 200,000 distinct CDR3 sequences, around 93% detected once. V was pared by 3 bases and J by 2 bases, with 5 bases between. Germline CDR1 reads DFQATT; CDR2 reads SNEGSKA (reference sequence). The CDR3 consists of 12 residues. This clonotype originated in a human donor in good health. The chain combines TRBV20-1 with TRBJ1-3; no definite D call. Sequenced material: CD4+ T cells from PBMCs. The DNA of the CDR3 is TGCAGTGCTAGCTCCCCTGGAAACACCATATATTTT. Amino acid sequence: CSASSPGNTIYF.